This T cell receptor (beta chain) was documented in a study of T cell responses to AZD1222 COVID-19 vaccine (dated by TCRdb to the early 2020s). Describing the broader study: Because spike-specific TCR depth and breadth did not differ between the two schedules, AZD1222 recipients who got a second dose at roughly 4 weeks were pooled with those who got a second dose at roughly 12 weeks. Trial participants were enrolled by age into 18-55, 56-69 and 70-plus year subgroups, with about 150, 28 and 57 TCR-sequenced participants respectively. TCR sequencing was performed for over 230 trial participants, of whom some 200 were given two doses of AZD1222 and around 25 were given two doses of MenACWY control vaccine. What the work shows at the level of the full study, not this receptor alone: Only 5 to 7 AZD1222 recipients were SARS-CoV-2 seropositive at baseline, limiting conclusions about previously exposed vaccinees. Reportedly, close to half of the unique spike-specific TCRs recognized epitopes lying outside the regions that are mutated in the B.1.351 and B.1.1.7 variants. The vaccine-associated CD4 TCRs covered the entire spike protein, and the dominant responses fell in regions 160-218 and 743-854. In the small 56-69-year group, the increase in depth fell short of significance, most likely because of low power. Participants were mostly white British and included more females than males, and it was suggested by the authors that clonal diversity may have been underestimated. After two AZD1222 doses, both the breadth and the depth of spike-specific TCRs were significantly higher than at day 0 and than in MenACWY recipients. No day 14 peak-response samples were available, so repertoires were characterized only after the peak T cell response.

The CDR3 regions of human TCRbeta chains were analyzed by immunosequencing. The study's processing was this. TCRs in the repertoires were matched against a reference library of SARS-CoV-2-specific TCRs that had been generated with the MIRA antigen-specificity platform. Breadth meant the fraction of unique TCRs that were SARS-CoV-2-associated, whereas depth meant the fraction of total T cells that were SARS-CoV-2-associated. Using the MIRA data, each spike-specific TCR was assigned both to the spike region to which the TCR was reactive and to a CD4 or CD8 class. Log10-transformed breadth and depth values were compared by one-way ANOVA with Sidak's multiple comparisons tests. Held by TCRdb, this immuneACCESS table contains in-frame sequences only and omits some clones. Under half of the omission traces to an unresolved V gene where checked; the cause of the rest is unknown. V and J calls and clone size follow that table, whereas D and trimming were derived from the DNA. For this sample the table gives around 200,000 clones, of which about 90% were detected only once. Of the sample, roughly 0.5% is held by the ten largest clones.

A word on this clone: Its antigen is unknown. Per-base quality was not reported, and no clone a single base away is much larger than it.

In the germline V gene, CDR1 corresponds to MNHEY and CDR2 to SVGAGI. The CDR3 starts with the cysteine, ends with the phenylalanine, and has 15 residues. Only the CDR3 DNA is retained, 45 bases long and in frame from the first base. Trimming removed 0 bases from V and 7 bases from J; the gene matches leave 3 bases unexplained. According to the study, the label for this sample's time point signals: baseline before first vaccination. The vaccinee samples were drawn from two UK trials, COV001 and COV002, one of which was a single-blind randomized controlled phase 2/3 trial testing AZD1222 (ChAdOx1 nCoV-19) in healthy adults. For TCRbeta chain sequencing, PBMC samples were collected from trial participants at day 0 and at day 28 after the second dose.

The clonotype was recovered from an adult in good health. The V and J genes are TRBV6-5 and TRBJ2-1; a stretch of 10 junction bases matches TRBD1. The sample was peripheral blood, taken on day 0 of AZD1222 vaccination. DNA sequence: TGTGCCAGCAGTTACTCGACAGGGGGCCTGAATGAGCAGTTCTTC. The encoded protein is CASSYSTGGLNEQFF.